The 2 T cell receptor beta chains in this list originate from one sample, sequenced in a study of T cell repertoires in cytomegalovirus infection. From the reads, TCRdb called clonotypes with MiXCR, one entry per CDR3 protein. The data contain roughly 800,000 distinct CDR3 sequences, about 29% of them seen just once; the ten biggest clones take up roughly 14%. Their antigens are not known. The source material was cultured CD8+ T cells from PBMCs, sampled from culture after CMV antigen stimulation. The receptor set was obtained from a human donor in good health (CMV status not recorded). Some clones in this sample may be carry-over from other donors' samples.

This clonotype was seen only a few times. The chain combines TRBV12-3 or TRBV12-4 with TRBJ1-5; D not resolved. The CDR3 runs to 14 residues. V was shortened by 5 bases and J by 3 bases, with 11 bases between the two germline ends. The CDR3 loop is CASSLYRDNQPQHF. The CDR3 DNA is TGTGCCAGCAGTCTATACCGGGACAATCAGCCCCAGCATTTT.

The CDR3 spells CASSQEDGGYYEQYF. Here the CDR3 DNA reads TGCGCCAGCAGCCAAGAGGACGGGGGTTACTACGAGCAGTACTTC. The V call is TRBV4-1, the J call TRBJ2-7; D might be TRBD2 (6 bases). This CDR3 has 15 amino acids. Germline V gives CDR1 MGHRA, CDR2 YSYEKL. V was clipped by 0 bases and J by 3 bases, with 12 bases between them.